This T cell receptor beta chain derives from a study of cytomegalovirus exposure and HLA in healthy donors. This CDR3 has 15 amino acids. The trim removed 5 bases at V and 3 bases at J, leaving 7 bases unmatched. Germline V gives CDR1 MNHEY, CDR2 SVGAGI. This PCR relied on a set of 60 Vbeta primers and 13 Jbeta primers. Generated by immunoSEQ multiplex PCR, the TCRdb table keeps only in-frame clones and is missing some. The table lists 200,000 to 250,000 clones, around 89% of them singletons, with about 1% in the top ten. Sequences were obtained from PBMCs. V is TRBV6-5 and J is TRBJ1-2; 9 bases match TRBD1. The sequence was obtained from a woman younger than 30 in good health and CMV-seronegative. CDR3 region: CASSLLQGADYGYTF. The DNA for the CDR3 is TGTGCCAGCAGTCTACTACAGGGGGCGGACTATGGCTACACCTTC.